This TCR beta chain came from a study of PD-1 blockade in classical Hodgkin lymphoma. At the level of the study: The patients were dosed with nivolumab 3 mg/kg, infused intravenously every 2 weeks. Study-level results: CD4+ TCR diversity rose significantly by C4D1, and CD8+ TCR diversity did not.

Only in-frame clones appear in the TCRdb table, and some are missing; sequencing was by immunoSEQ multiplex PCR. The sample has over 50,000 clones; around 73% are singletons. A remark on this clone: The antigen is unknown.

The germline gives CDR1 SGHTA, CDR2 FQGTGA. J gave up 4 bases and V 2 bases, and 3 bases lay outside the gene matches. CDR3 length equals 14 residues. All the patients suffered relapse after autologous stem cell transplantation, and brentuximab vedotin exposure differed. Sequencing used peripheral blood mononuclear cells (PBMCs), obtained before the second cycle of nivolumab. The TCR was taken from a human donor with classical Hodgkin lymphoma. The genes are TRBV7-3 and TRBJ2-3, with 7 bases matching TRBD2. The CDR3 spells CASSLLGGSDTQYF. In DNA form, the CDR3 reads TGTGCCAGCAGCTTACTCGGGGGGTCAGATACGCAGTATTTT.